Listed here are 23 T cell receptor beta chains from one sample, sequenced in a study of blood T cell repertoires in COVID-19. Produced via immunoSEQ multiplex PCR; TCRdb's table is partial and in-frame only. The sample consists of 180,000 or so clones, about 85% of them appearing once. Material: peripheral blood. The receptors originated from a woman in her twenties or thirties with active or convalescent COVID-19.

V gene TRBV28 combines with J gene TRBJ1-3; D unclear. Trimming took off 3 bases at V and 3 bases at J, with 9 bases between the two ends. The germline V gene has CDR1 MDHEN and CDR2 SYDVKM. The CDR3 extends over 14 amino acids. The CDR3 sequence: CASSFPLSGNTIYF. CDR3 DNA sequence: TGTGCCAGCAGTTTTCCCCTCAGTGGAAACACCATATATTTT.

The CDR3 region has the DNA TGTGCCAGCAGCTTAGGGGTCAGGGGTACTGAAGCTTTCTTT. It translates to CASSLGVRGTEAFF. The rearrangement links TRBV7-9 to TRBJ1-1, with a tentative D call TRBD1 (6 bases). Germline V gene sequence: CDR1 SEHNR, CDR2 FQNEAQ (reference sequence). This CDR3 has 14 residues. The ends were cut back, 1 base at V and 5 bases at J, with 11 bases in the middle.

This clone was seen just once. This chain uses TRBV4-1 with TRBJ2-3; the match to TRBD1 covers 11 bases. J gave up 2 bases and V 0 bases, and 4 bases lay outside the gene matches. The CDR3 is 17 residues long. Germline V gene lookup returns CDR1 MGHRA and CDR2 YSYEKL. CDR3: CASSQDGDRGITDTQYF. CDR3 coding DNA: TGCGCCAGCAGCCAAGACGGGGACAGGGGGATCACAGATACGCAGTATTTT.

The gene calls are TRBV6-6 and TRBJ2-2, with a possible D match to TRBD2 (6 bases). Germline-derived CDR1 and CDR2 are MNHNY and SVGAGI (reference sequence). The V end lost 2 bases, the J end lost 6 bases, and 13 bases lay between the germline ends. The CDR3 is 15 amino acids. CDR3 protein: CASSYRTTRSGELFF. CDR3 DNA: TGTGCCAGCAGTTACCGAACGACTAGGTCCGGGGAGCTGTTTTTT.

The rearrangement uses TRBV28 and TRBJ1-2; the match to TRBD1 covers 12 bases. Germline lookup yields CDR1 MDHEN and CDR2 SYDVKM. Trimming took 3 bases from V and 7 from J; bases not matched to a gene: 15. This CDR3 is built from 18 residues. CDR3 region: CASSFYIPGTGGHGGYTF. DNA of the CDR3: TGTGCCAGCAGTTTCTATATCCCCGGGACAGGGGGCCATGGTGGCTACACCTTC.

The chain has TRBV7-9 and TRBJ2-1; the D gene is possibly TRBD2 (6 bases). The CDR3 is made up of 16 amino acids. V dropped 5 bases and J dropped 8 bases, with 22 bases sitting between them. Per germline, CDR1 SEHNR and CDR2 FQNEAQ (reference sequence). CDR3 DNA sequence: TGTGCCAGCAGCCTCATTGGGGACTCAGCCCCCCATGAGCAGTTCTTC. It specifies CASSLIGDSAPHEQFF.

In nucleotides, the CDR3 is TGTGCCAGCAGTTTACTCACTACCCCAACCGGGGAGCTGTTTTTT. Protein product: CASSLLTTPTGELFF. This sequence joins TRBV28 and TRBJ2-2; no firm D call. CDR3 size: 15 residues. Between the trimmed V and J ends, which lost 2 bases and 5 bases, there was a span of 12 bases. Per the germline V gene, CDR1 is MDHEN and CDR2 is SYDVKM.

The chain carries TRBV4-1 and TRBJ1-1, with D maybe TRBD1 (5 bases). The germline CDR1 and CDR2 sequences are MGHRA and YSYEKL. The CDR3 is 15 residues long. Trimming stripped 0 bases from V and 4 bases from J, with 12 bases between. The CDR3 DNA reads TGCGCCAGCAGCCAAGAGGGATTGGGGGGCACTGAAGCTTTCTTT. Translation gives CASSQEGLGGTEAFF.

V usage is TRBV13 and J usage is TRBJ1-2; D is perhaps TRBD1 (5 bases). Germline V gene sequence: CDR1 PRHDT, CDR2 FYEKMQ (reference sequence). Trimming shortened V by 3 bases and J by 4 bases, and 9 bases separated the two germline ends. The CDR3 contains 13 residues. The CDR3 reads CASSLGGAYGYTF. The CDR3 coding sequence is TGTGCCAGCAGCTTGGGGGGAGCCTATGGCTACACCTTC.

On this clone: The same CDR3 is also encoded by other DNA sequences in this sample. The V and J genes are TRBV27 and TRBJ1-5; D possibly corresponds to TRBD1 (6 bases). V was shortened by 0 bases and J by 4 bases, with 10 bases between the two germline ends. The CDR3 sequence is 15 residues long. Germline V gene sequence: CDR1 MNHEY, CDR2 SMNVEV (reference sequence). In DNA form, the CDR3 reads TGTGCCAGCAGTTTATCCAACAGGGATAATCAGCCCCAGCATTTT. Translation: CASSLSNRDNQPQHF.

This rearrangement joins TRBV9 to TRBJ1-2, with 12 bases that match TRBD1. Germline CDR1 is SGDLS and CDR2 is YYNGEE. CDR3 length: 16 residues. The trim removed 2 bases at V and 5 bases at J, leaving 7 bases unmatched. The CDR3 nucleotides are TGTGCCAGCAGCGTTTCGGGACAGGGGGCATTGTATGGCTACACCTTC. The encoded protein is CASSVSGQGALYGYTF. The full variable domain, in which reference TRBV9 and TRBJ1-2 provide the parts outside the CDR3, is DSGVTQTPKHLITATGQRVTLRCSPRSGDLSVYWYQQSLDQGLQFLIQYYNGEERAKGNILERFSAQQFPDLHSELNLSSLELGDSALYFCASSVSGQGALYGYTFGSGTRLTVV.

This sequence joins TRBV13 and TRBJ1-2; no clear D gene. The V and J ends lost 10 bases and 0 bases respectively, with 12 bases between them. CDR3 length: 13 amino acids. Germline V lookup: CDR1 PRHDT, CDR2 FYEKMQ (reference sequence). CDR3 sequence: CATRDEANYGYTF. Here the CDR3 DNA reads TGTGCCACCCGAGATGAAGCTAACTATGGCTACACCTTC.

The chain carries TRBV11-3 and TRBJ2-2, with TRBD1 identical over 9 bases. With V trimmed by 5 bases and J by 7 bases, 20 bases remained unmatched. Germline values: CDR1 SGHNT, CDR2 YENEEA. The CDR3 extends over 19 amino acids. The CDR3 sequence is CASSNPGQGWGISGGELFF. The DNA of the CDR3 is TGTGCCAGCAGCAACCCGGGACAGGGATGGGGGATTAGCGGCGGGGAGCTGTTTTTT.

V and J are TRBV27 and TRBJ2-1; D might be TRBD1 (6 bases). Germline CDR1 and CDR2: MNHEY and SMNVEV (reference sequence). Trimming took off 6 bases at V and 8 bases at J, with 14 bases between the two ends. The CDR3 spans 13 residues. The CDR3 region is CASRFAGDDEQFF. The CDR3 nucleotides read TGTGCCAGCAGATTTGCAGGGGACGATGAGCAGTTCTTC.

This clone has more than one count but fewer than ten. The V gene is TRBV25-1, the J gene TRBJ2-2, with 7 bases identical to TRBD1. The junction had 8 bases not matched to a gene; V was cut back by 6 bases and J by 4 bases. The CDR3 is 15 residues long. Germline-derived CDR1 and CDR2 are MGHDK and SYGVNS. CDR3 protein: CASRHPPGGTGELFF. The CDR3, as DNA: TGTGCCAGCAGACACCCCCCAGGGGGCACCGGGGAGCTGTTTTTT. Looking up the rest from reference TRBV25-1 and TRBJ2-2 gives the full variable domain: EADIYQTPRYLVIGTGKKITLECSQTMGHDKMYWYQQDPGMELHLIHYSYGVNSTEKGDLSSESTVSRIRTEHFPLTLESARPSHTSQYLCASRHPPGGTGELFFGEGSRLTVL.

The chain employs TRBV6-6 and TRBJ1-4, with 10 bases that match TRBD1. Trimming took 4 bases from V and 2 from J; bases not matched to a gene: 4. Germline-derived CDR1 and CDR2 are MNHNY and SVGAGI (reference sequence). CDR3 size: 16 residues. The CDR3 nucleotides are TGTGCCAGCAGTTCCGGACAGGGGGGGACTAATGAAAAACTGTTTTTT. This encodes CASSSGQGGTNEKLFF.

The chain employs TRBV10-1 and TRBJ1-3, with D possibly being TRBD1 (6 bases). Germline values: CDR1 WNHNN, CDR2 SYGVQD (reference sequence). Trimming pared 3 bases from V and 2 bases from J, leaving 8 bases between. The CDR3 consists of 14 residues. CDR3 sequence: CASSEGGAGNTIYF. The CDR3 bases are TGCGCCAGCAGTGAAGGGGGTGCTGGAAACACCATATATTTT.

The rearrangement joins TRBV19 to TRBJ1-3, with D unclear. Trimming pared 7 bases from V and 0 bases from J, leaving 16 bases between. The germline V gene encodes CDR1 LNHDA and CDR2 SQIVND (reference sequence). This CDR3 has 16 residues. This CDR3 reads CASMGLRFSSGNTIYF. The CDR3 coding sequence is TGTGCCAGTATGGGTCTCAGGTTCTCCTCTGGAAACACCATATATTTT.

The V gene is TRBV6-6, the J gene TRBJ2-1, with 8 bases lining up with TRBD2. The trim removed 5 bases at V and 2 bases at J, leaving 8 bases unmatched. The CDR3 length is 16 residues. Germline-derived CDR1 and CDR2 are MNHNY and SVGAGI (reference sequence). This chain's CDR3 is CASSALSGDTYNEQFF. The CDR3 DNA reads TGTGCCAGCAGTGCCCTTAGCGGGGACACCTACAATGAGCAGTTCTTC.

The CDR3 DNA reads as TGTGCCAGCAGCTTCCTCTACAATGAGCAGTTCTTC. This translates into CASSFLYNEQFF. The V gene is TRBV7-2, the J gene TRBJ2-1, with D unclear. The length of the CDR3 is 12 residues. CDR1 is SGHTA, CDR2 FQGNSA, per germline. Trimming shortened V by 3 bases and J by 3 bases, and 3 bases separated the two germline ends. The full variable domain, with the rest looked up from reference TRBV7-2 and TRBJ2-1, is GAGVSQSPSNKVTEKGKDVELRCDPISGHTALYWYRQSLGQGLEFLIYFQGNSAPDKSGLPSDRFSAERTGGSVSTLTIQRTQQEDSAVYLCASSFLYNEQFFGPGTRLTVL.

The chain links TRBV28 to TRBJ1-6; 9 bases map to TRBD1. The germline gives CDR1 MDHEN, CDR2 SYDVKM. The length of the CDR3 is 15 residues. J was trimmed by 6 bases and V by 6 bases; bases with no gene match: 6. CDR3 coding DNA: TGTGCCAGCAGCACGGGACAGGGTATTAATTCACCCCTCCACTTT. This translates into CASSTGQGINSPLHF.

The V call is TRBV7-6, the J call TRBJ2-5; 13 bases match TRBD2. CDR1 SGHVS and CDR2 FNYEAQ come from the germline V gene. The CDR3 sequence is 16 residues long. The junction had 5 bases not matched to a gene; V was cut back by 3 bases and J by 4 bases. This CDR3 reads CASSFAGLAGTETQYF. In DNA, the CDR3 is TGTGCCAGCAGCTTCGCGGGACTAGCGGGGACAGAGACCCAGTACTTC.

The CDR3: CASSMTGVGEAFF. The CDR3 DNA follows: TGTGCCAGTAGTATGACAGGGGTGGGTGAAGCTTTCTTT. V usage is TRBV19 and J usage is TRBJ1-1, with 8 bases lining up with TRBD1. CDR3 size: 13 residues. After removal of 3 bases from V and 7 bases from J, the junction contained 4 bases not matched to a gene. The germline V gene encodes CDR1 LNHDA and CDR2 SQIVND (reference sequence).